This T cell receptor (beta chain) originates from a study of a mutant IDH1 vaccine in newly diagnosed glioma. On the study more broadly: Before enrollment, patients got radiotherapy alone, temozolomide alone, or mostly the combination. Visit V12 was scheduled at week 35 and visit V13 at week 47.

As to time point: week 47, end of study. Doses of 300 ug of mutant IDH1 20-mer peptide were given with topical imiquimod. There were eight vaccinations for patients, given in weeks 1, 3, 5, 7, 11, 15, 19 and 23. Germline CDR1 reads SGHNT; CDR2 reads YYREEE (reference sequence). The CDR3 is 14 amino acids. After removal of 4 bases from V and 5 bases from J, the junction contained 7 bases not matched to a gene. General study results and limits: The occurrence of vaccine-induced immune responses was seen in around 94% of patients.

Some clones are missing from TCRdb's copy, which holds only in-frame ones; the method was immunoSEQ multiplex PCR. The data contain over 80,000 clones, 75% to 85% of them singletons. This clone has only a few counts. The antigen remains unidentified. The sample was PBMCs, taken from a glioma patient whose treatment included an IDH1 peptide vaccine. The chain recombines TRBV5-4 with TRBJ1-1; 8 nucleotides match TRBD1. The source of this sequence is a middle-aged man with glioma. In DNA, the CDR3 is TGTGCCAGCAGCCTCGGACAGGGTTTAACTGAAGCTTTCTTT. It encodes CASSLGQGLTEAFF.